The next 16 T cell receptor beta chains were all read from a single sample in a study of T-cell memory formation after mild COVID-19. TCRdb re-called the 5' RACE reads with MiXCR, one entry per CDR3 protein. The sample lists approximately 570,000 distinct CDR3 sequences, roughly 18% occurring once. The specimen was PBMCs or a T cell subset sorted from them (not recorded which). The receptor set was obtained from an adult woman who had mild COVID-19 (a few samples of this study predate the infection). Cell type and time point are not known.

This rearrangement joins TRBV12-3 or TRBV12-4 to TRBJ2-7; D possibly matches TRBD1 or TRBD2 (5 bases each). The CDR3 consists of 15 residues. Trimming pared 6 bases from V and 1 base from J, leaving 16 bases between. The CDR3 sequence is CASSIAGTGSYEQYF. Here the CDR3 DNA reads TGTGCCAGCAGCATCGCCGGGACGGGATCCTACGAGCAGTACTTC.

This clonotype showed up just a few times. The chain has TRBV6-2 or TRBV6-3 and TRBJ2-7, with 8 bases lining up with TRBD1. The CDR3 length is 15 residues. Germline loops: CDR1 MNHEY, CDR2 SVGEGT. After removal of 2 bases from V and 3 bases from J, the junction contained 6 bases not matched to a gene. This CDR3 is CASSYPTGVIYEQYF. In DNA form, the CDR3 reads TGTGCCAGCAGTTACCCGACAGGGGTGATCTACGAGCAGTACTTC.

This clonotype came up a few times. The chain has TRBV5-6 and TRBJ1-4; D possibly corresponds to TRBD1 (6 bases). Germline V gives CDR1 SGHDT, CDR2 YYEEEE. This CDR3 is built from 13 residues. Trimming pared 5 bases from V and 7 bases from J, leaving 12 bases between. The DNA for the CDR3 is TGTGCCAGCAGTTTACAGGGCGTTGAAAAACTGTTTTTT. Protein product: CASSLQGVEKLFF.

V usage is TRBV15 and J usage is TRBJ2-5; D uncertain. V shed 3 bases and J shed 5 bases, with 22 bases lying between them. This CDR3 spans 17 amino acids. Germline V CDR1 and CDR2: LNHNV, YYDKDF (reference sequence). This CDR3 is CATSSSRGRTARETQYF. CDR3 DNA sequence: TGTGCCACCAGCAGTTCTCGTGGACGGACCGCCAGGGAGACCCAGTACTTC.

The V and J genes are TRBV30 and TRBJ1-5; D perhaps matches TRBD1 (5 bases). With 5 bases removed from V and 9 bases from J, the gap between germline ends came to 17 bases. The CDR3 contains 13 residues. Germline V gives CDR1 GTSNPN, CDR2 SVGIG (reference sequence). CDR3 DNA: TGTGCCTGGGGGCCGGGGGGAGCCGGGCCCCAGCATTTT. Protein product: CAWGPGGAGPQHF.

The CDR3 sequence: CASSYSGRGTEAFF. DNA for the CDR3: TGTGCCAGCAGTTACTCCGGACGGGGAACTGAAGCTTTCTTT. The V gene is TRBV6-6, the J gene TRBJ1-1; D gene unclear. Germline values: CDR1 MNHNY, CDR2 SVGAGI (reference sequence). This CDR3 contains 14 residues. V was trimmed by 0 bases and J by 5 bases, leaving 10 bases between them.

This clonotype was picked up a small number of times. This sequence joins TRBV15 and TRBJ1-4, with TRBD1 identical over 7 bases. Germline CDR1 and CDR2: LNHNV and YYDKDF (reference sequence). The CDR3 consists of 13 residues. V shed 2 bases and J 8 bases; nucleotides not matched to a gene: 2. CDR3 in DNA: TGTGCCACCAGCAGATCCAGGGGGGAAAAACTGTTTTTT. It translates to CATSRSRGEKLFF.

The chain joins TRBV25-1 to TRBJ1-6; no reliable D call. The CDR3 contains 15 residues. In germline, CDR1 is MGHDK, CDR2 SYGVNS. V lost 4 bases and J 9 bases, leaving 16 bases between the germline ends. The CDR3, as DNA: TGTGCCAGCAGTGCTGATGGGTTTCGACGTTCACCCCTCCACTTT. Translated: CASSADGFRRSPLHF.

This clonotype was picked up a small number of times. V and J are TRBV5-1 and TRBJ2-2; TRBD1 might be the D (6 bases). Germline loops: CDR1 SGHRS, CDR2 YFSETQ. The V end lost 0 bases, the J end lost 2 bases, and 11 bases lay between the germline ends. The CDR3 contains 16 residues. CDR3 region: CASSLATGPNTGELFF. CDR3 sequence (DNA): TGCGCCAGCAGCTTGGCGACAGGACCCAACACCGGGGAGCTGTTTTTT.

The rearrangement links TRBV10-3 to TRBJ2-5; a possible D gene is TRBD2 (6 bases). Germline assignment: CDR1 ENHRY and CDR2 SYGVKD. The CDR3 runs 14 residues. Trimming removed 2 bases at V and 3 bases at J, with 10 bases between. The CDR3 nucleotides read TGTGCCATCAGTGAGCAGACTAGAAAAGAGACCCAGTACTTC. Translation gives CAISEQTRKETQYF.

This chain links TRBV11-2 with TRBJ2-7; 7 bases are shared with TRBD2. Germline loops: CDR1 SGHAT, CDR2 FQNNGV. The CDR3 contains 13 residues. Trimming cost V 1 base and J 7 bases; bases outside gene matches: 4. The CDR3 DNA follows: TGTGCCAGCAGCTTAGGGGGAGGGTTGGAGCAGTACTTC. Amino acids: CASSLGGGLEQYF.

This clonotype was observed a handful of times. Here the CDR3 reads CASSLDSIGGNPLEQYF. The CDR3, as DNA: TGCGCCAGCAGCTTGGATAGTATCGGAGGTAACCCCTTGGAGCAGTACTTC. The rearrangement joins TRBV5-1 to TRBJ2-7, with a tentative D call TRBD2 (5 bases). Trimming shortened V by 0 bases and J by 7 bases, and 23 bases separated the two germline ends. CDR1 is SGHRS and CDR2 is YFSETQ in the germline V gene. The CDR3 contains 17 residues.

The chain is built from TRBV12-3 or TRBV12-4 and TRBJ2-7; D may be TRBD1 or TRBD2 (7 bases each). V was clipped by 7 bases and J by 4 bases, with 23 bases between them. The CDR3 spans 16 residues. Written as DNA, the CDR3 is TGTGCCAGCACGGACCAAATCAGGGGGGGATATTACGAGCAGTACTTC. Amino acid sequence: CASTDQIRGGYYEQYF.

This chain connects TRBV12-3 or TRBV12-4 to TRBJ2-7; 13 bases agree with TRBD2. CDR3 size: 17 residues. Trimming took 4 bases from V and 0 from J; bases not matched to a gene: 6. The CDR3 nucleotides read TGTGCCAGCAGTTCCCCAACTAGCGGGAGGGACTCCTACGAGCAGTACTTC. Protein sequence: CASSSPTSGRDSYEQYF.

The genes are TRBV14 and TRBJ2-7; D possibly corresponds to TRBD2 (6 bases). Trimming left V 3 bases short and J 4 bases short, with 10 bases between. The CDR3 covers 13 residues. Germline-derived CDR1 and CDR2 are SGHDN and FVKESK. The CDR3 is CASSHLRGYEQYF. The CDR3 coding sequence is TGTGCCAGCAGCCATCTCCGGGGGTACGAGCAGTACTTC. The full variable domain, completed using reference TRBV14 and TRBJ2-7, is EAGVTQFPSHSVIEKGQTVTLRCDPISGHDNLYWYRRVMGKEIKFLLHFVKESKQDESGMPNNRFLAERTGGTYSTLKVQPAELEDSGVYFCASSHLRGYEQYFGPGTRLTVT.

This clonotype was detected a few times. The V gene is TRBV7-9, the J gene TRBJ2-4, with 10 bases matching TRBD1. This CDR3 spans 15 amino acids. Germline V gene data show CDR1 as SEHNR and CDR2 as FQNEAQ (reference sequence). With 5 bases clipped from V and 7 bases from J, the junction kept 8 bases outside the gene matches. Here the CDR3 reads CASSPSGTGANIQYF. The CDR3 nucleotides read TGTGCCAGCAGCCCTAGTGGGACAGGGGCGAACATTCAGTACTTC.